This T cell receptor beta chain was identified during a study of T cells after yellow fever vaccination. V was cut by 6 bases and J by 3 bases, with 18 bases left in between. There are 17 residues in the CDR3. CDR1 MNHNS and CDR2 SASEGT come from the germline V gene. TCRdb reprocessed the 5' RACE reads with MiXCR, giving one entry per CDR3 protein. The sample gives 500,000 to 650,000 distinct CDR3 sequences, approximately 16% of which show up once; 15% to 20% is in the top ten. The V call is TRBV6-1, the J call TRBJ2-6; perhaps TRBD1 as D (5 bases). This clonotype was obtained from a man aged 18 to 30 who received the YFV17D yellow fever vaccine. Source: PBMCs, taken roughly 5 days after the first yellow fever vaccination. CDR3 nucleotide sequence: TGTGCCAGCAGCCGCCATGAGTGGGGCTTTGGGGCCAACGTCCTGACTTTC. Its translation: CASSRHEWGFGANVLTF.